This T cell receptor (beta chain) was sequenced during a study of T-cell memory formation after mild COVID-19. Study-wide results and limits: Shrinking CD4+ clones resided mostly in CM and EM, and CD8+ ones in EMRA. Confirmation was lacking for SARS-CoV-2 specificity of second-wave clones that peaked on day 37.

One entry per CDR3 protein results from TCRdb running MiXCR on the 5' RACE reads. Of hundreds of thousands of distinct CDR3 sequences listed, around 14% were seen once; the top ten hold 20% to 25%. This clonotype was counted a few times. As yet, its antigen is unknown. Per the germline V gene, CDR1 is DFQATT and CDR2 is SNEGSKA (reference sequence). The CDR3 sequence is 15 residues long. Trimming took off 0 bases at V and 8 bases at J, with 14 bases between the two ends. This chain joins TRBV20-1 and TRBJ1-6; D is possibly TRBD1 (6 bases). Sequenced: PBMCs or a T cell subset sorted from them (not recorded which). This receptor was identified in a man between 18 and 35 years old who had mild COVID-19 (a few samples of this study predate the infection). Cell type and time point are not known. CDR3 sequence reads: CSARDARGTYSPLHF. The CDR3 nucleotides read TGCAGTGCTAGAGATGCAAGAGGGACATATTCACCCCTCCACTTT.